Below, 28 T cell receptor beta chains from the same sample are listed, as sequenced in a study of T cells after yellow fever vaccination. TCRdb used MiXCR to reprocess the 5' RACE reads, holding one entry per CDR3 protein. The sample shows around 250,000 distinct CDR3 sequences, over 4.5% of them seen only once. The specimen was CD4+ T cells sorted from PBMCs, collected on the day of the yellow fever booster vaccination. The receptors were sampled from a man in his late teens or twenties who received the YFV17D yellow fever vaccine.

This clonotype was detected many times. CDR3 protein: CASYPLGTYNEQFF. The DNA of the CDR3 is TGTGCCAGCTATCCCCTGGGCACCTACAATGAGCAGTTCTTC. J is TRBJ2-1 and V is TRBV7-9; no reliable D call. Germline V lookup: CDR1 SEHNR, CDR2 FQNEAQ (reference sequence). CDR3 length equals 14 residues. V was shortened by 8 bases and J by 2 bases, with 13 bases between the two germline ends.

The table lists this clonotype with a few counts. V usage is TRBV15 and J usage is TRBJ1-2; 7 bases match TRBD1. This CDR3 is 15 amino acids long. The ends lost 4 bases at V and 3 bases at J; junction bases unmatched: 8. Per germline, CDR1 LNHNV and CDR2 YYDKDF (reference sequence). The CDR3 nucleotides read TGTGCCACCAGCAAGGACAGGCCCTCTTACTATGGCTACACCTTC. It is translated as CATSKDRPSYYGYTF.

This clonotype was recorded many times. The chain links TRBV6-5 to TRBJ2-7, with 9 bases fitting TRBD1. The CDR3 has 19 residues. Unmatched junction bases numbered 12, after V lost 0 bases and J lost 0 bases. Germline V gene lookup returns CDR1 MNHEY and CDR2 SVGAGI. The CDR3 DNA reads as TGTGCCAGCAGTTACTCGAACGTAGGGGCGGGACAGGGCTCCTACGAGCAGTACTTC. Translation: CASSYSNVGAGQGSYEQYF.

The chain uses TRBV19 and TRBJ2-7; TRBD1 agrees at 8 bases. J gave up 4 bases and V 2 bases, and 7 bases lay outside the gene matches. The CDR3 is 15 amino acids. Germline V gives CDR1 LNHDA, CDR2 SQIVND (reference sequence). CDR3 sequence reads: CASSISAGGGYEQYF. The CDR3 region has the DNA TGTGCCAGTAGTATATCGGCAGGGGGCGGTTACGAGCAGTACTTC.

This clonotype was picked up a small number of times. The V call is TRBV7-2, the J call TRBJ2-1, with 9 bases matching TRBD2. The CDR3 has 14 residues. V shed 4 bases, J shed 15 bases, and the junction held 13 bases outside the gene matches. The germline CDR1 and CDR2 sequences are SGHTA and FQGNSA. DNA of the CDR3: TGTGCCAGCAGCTCAAAGTTGGCGGGGGGGCCCCCGTTCTTC. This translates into CASSSKLAGGPPFF.

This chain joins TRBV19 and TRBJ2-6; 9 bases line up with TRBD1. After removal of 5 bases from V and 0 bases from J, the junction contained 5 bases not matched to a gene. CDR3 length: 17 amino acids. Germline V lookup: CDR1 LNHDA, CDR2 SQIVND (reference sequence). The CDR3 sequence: CASSAGTGSSGANVLTF. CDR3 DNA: TGTGCCAGTAGTGCCGGGACAGGGAGCTCTGGGGCCAACGTCCTGACTTTC.

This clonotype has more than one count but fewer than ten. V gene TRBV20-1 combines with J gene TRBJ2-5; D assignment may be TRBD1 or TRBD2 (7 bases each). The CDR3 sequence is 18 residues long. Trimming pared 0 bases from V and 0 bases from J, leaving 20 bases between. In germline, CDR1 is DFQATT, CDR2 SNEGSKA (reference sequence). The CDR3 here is CSARDWSGGSGYQETQYF. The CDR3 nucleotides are TGCAGTGCTAGAGATTGGTCAGGGGGTAGCGGGTACCAAGAGACCCAGTACTTC.

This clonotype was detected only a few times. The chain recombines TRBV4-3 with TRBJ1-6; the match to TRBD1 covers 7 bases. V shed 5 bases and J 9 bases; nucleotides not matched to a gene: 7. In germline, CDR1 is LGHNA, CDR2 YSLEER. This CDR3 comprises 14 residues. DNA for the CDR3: TGCGCCAGCAGCTCCGACAGGGCGGGTTCACCCCTCCACTTT. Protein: CASSSDRAGSPLHF.

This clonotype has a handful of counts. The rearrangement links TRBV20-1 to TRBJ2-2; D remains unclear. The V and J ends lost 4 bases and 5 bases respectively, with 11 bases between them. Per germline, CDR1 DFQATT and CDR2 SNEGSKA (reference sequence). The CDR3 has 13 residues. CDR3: CSAMGAGTGELFF. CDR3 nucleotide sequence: TGCAGTGCTATGGGTGCTGGGACCGGGGAGCTGTTTTTT.

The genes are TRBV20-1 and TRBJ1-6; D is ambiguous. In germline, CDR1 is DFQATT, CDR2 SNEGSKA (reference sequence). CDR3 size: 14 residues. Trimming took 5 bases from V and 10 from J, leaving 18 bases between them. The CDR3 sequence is CSARRVGGGSPLHF. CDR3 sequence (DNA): TGCAGTGCTCGAAGGGTAGGAGGAGGATCACCCCTCCACTTT.

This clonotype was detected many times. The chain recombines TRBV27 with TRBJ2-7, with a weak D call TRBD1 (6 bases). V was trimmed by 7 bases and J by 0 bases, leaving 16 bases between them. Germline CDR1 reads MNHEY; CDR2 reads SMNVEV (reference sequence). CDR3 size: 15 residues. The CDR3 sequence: CASKPTGTSSYEQYV. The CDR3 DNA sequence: TGTGCCAGCAAGCCGACAGGAACAAGCTCCTACGAGCAGTACGTC.

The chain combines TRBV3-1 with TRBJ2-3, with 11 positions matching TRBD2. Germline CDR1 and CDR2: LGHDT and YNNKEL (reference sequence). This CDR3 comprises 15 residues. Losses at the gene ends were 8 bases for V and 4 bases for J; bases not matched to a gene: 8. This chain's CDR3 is CASGVAGGLADTQYF. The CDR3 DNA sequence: TGTGCCAGCGGCGTAGCGGGGGGGCTAGCAGATACGCAGTATTTT.

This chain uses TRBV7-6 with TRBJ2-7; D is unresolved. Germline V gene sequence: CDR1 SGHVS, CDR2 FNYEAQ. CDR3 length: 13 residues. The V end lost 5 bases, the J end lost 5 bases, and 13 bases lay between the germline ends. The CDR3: CASSPTPNHEQYV. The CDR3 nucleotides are TGTGCCAGCAGCCCGACCCCGAACCACGAGCAGTACGTC.

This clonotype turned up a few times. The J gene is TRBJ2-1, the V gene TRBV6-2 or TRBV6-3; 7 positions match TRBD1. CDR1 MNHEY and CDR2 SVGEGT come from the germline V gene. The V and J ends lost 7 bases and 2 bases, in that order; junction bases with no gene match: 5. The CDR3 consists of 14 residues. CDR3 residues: CASNKGATYNEQFF. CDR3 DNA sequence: TGTGCCAGCAACAAGGGGGCTACCTACAATGAGCAGTTCTTC.

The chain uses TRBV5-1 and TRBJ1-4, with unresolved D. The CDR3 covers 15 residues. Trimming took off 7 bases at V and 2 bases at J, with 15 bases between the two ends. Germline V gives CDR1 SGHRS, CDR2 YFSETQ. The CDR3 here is CASGPAGNTNEKLFF. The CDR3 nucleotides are TGCGCCAGCGGGCCCGCCGGGAACACTAATGAAAAACTGTTTTTT. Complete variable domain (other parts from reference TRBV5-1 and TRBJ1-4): KAGVTQTPRYLIKTRGQQVTLSCSPISGHRSVSWYQQTPGQGLQFLFEYFSETQRNKGNFPGRFSGRQFSNSRSEMNVSTLELGDSALYLCASGPAGNTNEKLFFGSGTQLSVL.

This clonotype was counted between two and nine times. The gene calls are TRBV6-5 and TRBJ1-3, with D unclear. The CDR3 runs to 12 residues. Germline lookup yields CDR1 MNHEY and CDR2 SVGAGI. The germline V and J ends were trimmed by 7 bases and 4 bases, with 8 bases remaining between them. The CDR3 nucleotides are TGTGCCAGCACGAGTTTAGGAAACACCATATATTTT. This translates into CASTSLGNTIYF.

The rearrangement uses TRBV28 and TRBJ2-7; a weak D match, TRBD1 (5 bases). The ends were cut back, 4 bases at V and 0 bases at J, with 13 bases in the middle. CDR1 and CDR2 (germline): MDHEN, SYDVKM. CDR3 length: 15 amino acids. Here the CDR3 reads CASSSPTASSYEQYV. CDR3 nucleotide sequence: TGTGCCAGCAGTTCCCCGACAGCAAGCTCCTACGAGCAGTACGTC.

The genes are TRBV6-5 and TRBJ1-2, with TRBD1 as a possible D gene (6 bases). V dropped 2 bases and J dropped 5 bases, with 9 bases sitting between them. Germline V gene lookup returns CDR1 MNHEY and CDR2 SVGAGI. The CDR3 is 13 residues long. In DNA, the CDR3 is TGTGCCAGCAGTTACGCGGACAGATATGGCTACACCTTC. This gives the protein CASSYADRYGYTF.

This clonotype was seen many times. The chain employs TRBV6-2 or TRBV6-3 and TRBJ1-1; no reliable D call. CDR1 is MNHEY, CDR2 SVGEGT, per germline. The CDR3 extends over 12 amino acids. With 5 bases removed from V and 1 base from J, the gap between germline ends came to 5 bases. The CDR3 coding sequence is TGTGCCAGCAGTCTCAGGAACACTGAAGCTTTCTTT. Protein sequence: CASSLRNTEAFF.

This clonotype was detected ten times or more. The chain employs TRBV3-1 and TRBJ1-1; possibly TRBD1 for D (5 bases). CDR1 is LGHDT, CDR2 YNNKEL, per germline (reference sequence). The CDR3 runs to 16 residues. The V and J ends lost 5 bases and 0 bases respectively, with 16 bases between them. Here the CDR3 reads CASSWGGSGMNTEAFF. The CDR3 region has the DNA TGTGCCAGCAGCTGGGGGGGATCGGGTATGAACACTGAAGCTTTCTTT.

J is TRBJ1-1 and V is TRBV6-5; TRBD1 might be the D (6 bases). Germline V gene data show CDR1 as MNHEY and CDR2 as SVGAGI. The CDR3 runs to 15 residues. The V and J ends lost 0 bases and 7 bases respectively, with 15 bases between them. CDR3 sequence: CASSYSLDSSFEAFF. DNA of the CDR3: TGTGCCAGCAGTTACTCTTTGGACAGCAGCTTTGAAGCTTTCTTT.

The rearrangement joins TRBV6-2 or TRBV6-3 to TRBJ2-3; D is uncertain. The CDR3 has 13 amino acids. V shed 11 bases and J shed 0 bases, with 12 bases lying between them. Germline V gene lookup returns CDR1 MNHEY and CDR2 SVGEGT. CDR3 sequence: CAVRLTSTDTQYF. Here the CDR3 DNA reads TGTGCCGTCCGACTGACTAGCACAGATACGCAGTATTTT.

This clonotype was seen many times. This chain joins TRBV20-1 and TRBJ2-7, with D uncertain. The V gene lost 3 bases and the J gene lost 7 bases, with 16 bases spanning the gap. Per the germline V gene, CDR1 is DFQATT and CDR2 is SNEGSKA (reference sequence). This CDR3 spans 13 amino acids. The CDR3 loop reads CSASSDPYGEQYF. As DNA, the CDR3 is TGCAGTGCTAGCTCGGACCCCTACGGGGAGCAGTACTTC.

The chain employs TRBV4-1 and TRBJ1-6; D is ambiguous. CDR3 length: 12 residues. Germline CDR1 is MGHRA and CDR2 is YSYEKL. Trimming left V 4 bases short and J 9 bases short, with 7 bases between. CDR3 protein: CASSLDASPLHF. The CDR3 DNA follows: TGCGCCAGCAGCCTGGACGCTTCACCCCTCCACTTT.

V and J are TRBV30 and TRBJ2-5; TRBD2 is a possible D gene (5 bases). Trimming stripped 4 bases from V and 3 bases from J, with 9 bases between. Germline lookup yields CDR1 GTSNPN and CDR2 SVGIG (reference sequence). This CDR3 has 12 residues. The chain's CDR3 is CAWKEGEETQYF. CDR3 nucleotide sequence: TGTGCCTGGAAAGAGGGAGAAGAGACCCAGTACTTC.

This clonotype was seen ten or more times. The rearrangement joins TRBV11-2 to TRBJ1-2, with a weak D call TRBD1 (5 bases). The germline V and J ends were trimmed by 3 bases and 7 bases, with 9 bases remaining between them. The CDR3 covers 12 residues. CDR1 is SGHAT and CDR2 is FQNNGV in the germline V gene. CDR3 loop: CASSFRGFGYTF. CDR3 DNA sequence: TGTGCCAGCAGCTTTCGGGGCTTTGGCTACACCTTC.

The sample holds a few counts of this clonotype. DNA for the CDR3: TGCGCCAGCAGCCAATTAAGAGTAGGGAGAGGGGGGGGTAGCACAGATACGCAGTATTTT. Encoded protein: CASSQLRVGRGGGSTDTQYF. The gene calls are TRBV4-3 and TRBJ2-3, with a possible D match to TRBD2 (7 bases). The CDR3 spans 20 residues. Germline V CDR1 and CDR2: LGHNA, YSLEER. Trimming took 2 bases from V and 0 from J, leaving 24 bases between them.

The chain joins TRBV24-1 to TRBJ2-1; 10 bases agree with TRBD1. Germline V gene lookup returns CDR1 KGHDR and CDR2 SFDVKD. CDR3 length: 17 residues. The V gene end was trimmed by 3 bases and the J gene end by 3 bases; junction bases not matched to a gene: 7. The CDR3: CATSDRPGTGVYNEQFF. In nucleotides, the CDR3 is TGTGCCACCAGTGATCGCCCCGGGACAGGGGTCTACAATGAGCAGTTCTTC.